This T cell receptor beta chain was profiled in a study of CD8+CD57+ T cells in acquired aplastic anemia. About the study: Recorded DNA amounts for sorted CD4+ and CD8+ cells had an average of approximately 3.2 ug.

Genomic DNA was employed as the template in profiling TCR beta VDJ and CDR3. TCRdb re-called the reads with MiXCR, one entry per CDR3 protein. The sample yields 120,000 or so distinct CDR3 sequences, about 60% seen once. Study results and limitations: It was found that roughly 31 CD8+ CDR3 sequences were shared between patients and controls.

In its sample, this clonotype was seen many times. The target antigen is unknown. Sequenced patients had shown CD8+CD57+ cell expansion by flow cytometry. J lost 2 bases, V lost 8 bases, and 1 base had no gene match. This CDR3 has 12 amino acids. Germline V gene lookup returns CDR1 SNHLY and CDR2 FYNNEI. The sample was sorted CD4+, CD8+, or CD8+CD57+ T cells (not recorded which) from PBMCs. This TCR was recovered from a human donor with aplastic anemia. The J gene is TRBJ2-7, the V gene TRBV2, with 9 bases that match TRBD1. Here the CDR3 DNA reads TGTGCCAGCGGGACAGGGACCTACGAGCAGTACTTC. Residues: CASGTGTYEQYF.